This entry features one T cell receptor beta chain sequence. Its antigen remains undetermined. Nothing much larger sits one base from this clone, and base qualities are not available. The CDR3 runs 15 residues from the cysteine to the phenylalanine. Here the CDR3 DNA is all that survives: 45 bases in frame from base 1. Germline trimming: 3 bases from V, 10 bases from J; junction bases outside gene matches: 11. In the germline V gene, CDR1 corresponds to MDHEN and CDR2 to SYDVKM. The sample is drawn from a study of STAT3 mutations in large granular lymphocyte leukemia (dated by TCRdb to about 2019). Concerning the study at large: Roughly half of the T-LGLL patients who were sequenced longitudinally carried canonical activating STAT3 mutations. Patients were sequenced at 4 time points on average, with the number of samplings per patient ranging from 2 to 8. As controls, the study also included longitudinal sequencing of a couple of patients with natural killer LGL leukemia. Patients with T-cell large granular lymphocyte leukemia underwent serial deep sequencing of TCRbeta CDR3 and STAT3 to reconstruct clonal hierarchy and dynamics. Over half of the T-LGLL patients were given one or more immunosuppressive therapy regimens, and roughly 40% of the treated patients had a hematologic response. From an initial cohort of hundreds of LGL patients, 15 to 20 representative T-LGLL cases were chosen for longitudinal sequencing of TCRbeta and STAT3.

TCRbeta libraries were sequenced on an Illumina MiSeq, and an average of roughly 41,000 productive templates per sample was obtained. TCRbeta CDR3 libraries were generated with the immunoSEQ assay using multiplex PCR amplification. As for how the authors treated the data: Repertoire diversity was calculated as previously defined, and values close to 0 indicated extremely monoclonal samples. Sourced from immuneACCESS, this table was stored by TCRdb with only in-frame sequences that have V and J called. A share of the clones is absent; for the studies checked, an unresolved V gene accounts for under half, and the remainder has no known explanation. V and J calls and clone size are those listed in that table; D and trimming were worked out from the DNA. For this sample the table gives 9,500 to 12,000 clones, of which more than 70% were detected only once. Around 40% of the sample goes to the ten largest clones.

General conclusions and limits of the study: At least one immunodominant TCRbeta clonotype was identified in every T-LGLL patient, and multiple immunodominant subclonotypes were identified in about half of the T-LGLL patients. The linking of therapy response to changes in TCR clonal burden was complicated by variable intervals between samplings and differing treatment regimens. Because codominant clonotypes persisted in some patients, a small but highly pathogenic clone may have been missed. Because no samples were available when a clone first appeared, clonal expansion had to be inferred from samplings taken at other points. In several patients, dominant TCR clone burden exceeded STAT3 mutant burden, suggesting STAT3 mutation arose secondarily within a pre-expanded clone. TCR clonotype switching after therapy was observed in 6 of 18 patients, and all newly emerging clones were found to be STAT3 wild type.

DNA was extracted from blood mononuclear cells, with the same DNA used for both TCR and STAT3 sequencing. The sequenced sample consisted of peripheral blood mononuclear cells. Recombination connected TRBV28 to TRBJ1-2, with 10 bases in between that match TRBD1. The receptor's source is a man aged 55 to 70 with T-cell large granular lymphocyte leukemia. Some clones in this sample may be carry-over from other donors' samples. The age is the age at diagnosis. The nucleotides read TGTGCCAGCAGTTTGGCCGGGACAGGGGCCGAAGCCTACACCTTC. Protein translation: CASSLAGTGAEAYTF.